This passage covers 27 T cell receptor beta chains from one sample sequenced in a study of Ad26.COV2.S vaccination and SARS-CoV-2 variants. Sequenced by immunoSEQ multiplex PCR; TCRdb stores in-frame clones only, minus some. The sample records about 680,000 clones, 70% to 90% being singletons. Noted treatment: around 19 received Ad26.COV2.S at low or high dose, single or two shots; a few received placebo; per-sample allocation not given. The investigators took samples on day 63 after the first vaccine or placebo injection. Sequenced here: peripheral blood, sampled in a trial of Ad26.COV2.S vaccine versus placebo. These receptors originate from a person aged 18 to 59 who received the Ad26.COV2.S COVID-19 vaccine or a placebo.

The gene calls are TRBV7-8 and TRBJ2-7; TRBD2 matches at 11 bases. The trim removed 5 bases at V and 4 bases at J, leaving 13 bases unmatched. CDR3 length: 17 amino acids. Per germline, CDR1 SGHVS and CDR2 FQNEAQ. In nucleotides, the CDR3 is TGTGCCAGCAGCGCATCCCTTATAGCGGGAGGGAGATACGAGCAGTACTTC. Translated, it gives CASSASLIAGGRYEQYF.

The chain joins TRBV9 to TRBJ2-2, with 13 bases that match TRBD2. With V trimmed by 0 bases and J by 9 bases, 11 bases remained unmatched. The CDR3 runs 18 residues. The germline V gene has CDR1 SGDLS and CDR2 YYNGEE. The DNA for the CDR3 is TGTGCCAGCAGCGTAGGTACTAGCGGGAGGGCCTTGCGGCGGGAGCTGTTTTTT. Encoded protein: CASSVGTSGRALRRELFF.

The chain joins TRBV30 to TRBJ1-3, with a possible D match to TRBD1 (6 bases). V was pared by 3 bases and J by 1 base, with 16 bases between. The germline gives CDR1 GTSNPN, CDR2 SVGIG (reference sequence). The CDR3 spans 16 residues. This chain's CDR3 is CAWSKGDWSSGNTIYF. The CDR3, as DNA: TGTGCCTGGAGCAAGGGGGATTGGTCATCTGGAAACACCATATATTTT.

V gene TRBV18 combines with J gene TRBJ2-3, with 9 bases matching TRBD1. CDR3 size: 15 residues. Trimming removed 5 bases from V and 2 bases from J; junction bases left unmatched: 5. CDR1 and CDR2 from the germline V gene are KGHSH and LQKENI. For the CDR3, the DNA is TGTGCCAGCTCAATGGGACAGGGTCTCACAGATACGCAGTATTTT. Its translation: CASSMGQGLTDTQYF.

The V gene is TRBV7-9, the J gene TRBJ2-1; 7 bases map to TRBD2. Trimming at V came to 7 bases and at J to 9 bases, leaving 12 bases not matched to a gene. The length of the CDR3 is 14 residues. Germline lookup yields CDR1 SEHNR and CDR2 FQNEAQ (reference sequence). The CDR3 DNA is TGTGCCAGCACCCCCTCAGGGAGGGCGGGTGAGCAGTTCTTC. Amino acid sequence: CASTPSGRAGEQFF.

The chain links TRBV5-4 to TRBJ2-1; TRBD2 aligns across 7 bases. V was clipped by 5 bases and J by 7 bases; unmatched bases: 12. There are 15 residues in the CDR3. The germline V gene encodes CDR1 SGHNT and CDR2 YYREEE (reference sequence). CDR3 sequence (DNA): TGTGCCAGCAGTTTAACGGTGGGCGGGAGAAATGAGCAGTTCTTC. Translation: CASSLTVGGRNEQFF.

The V gene is TRBV11-2, the J gene TRBJ1-6, with no clear D. Trimming took 5 bases from V and 6 from J, leaving 20 bases between them. The germline V gene has CDR1 SGHAT and CDR2 FQNNGV. CDR3 size: 17 residues. The CDR3 DNA reads TGTGCCAGCAGCCAAAGACCGTACGGGGAAGTTAATTCACCCCTCCACTTT. Translated: CASSQRPYGEVNSPLHF.

The chain carries TRBV12-3 or TRBV12-4 and TRBJ1-2; D uncertain. V was trimmed by 6 bases and J by 7 bases, leaving 15 bases between them. This CDR3 comprises 13 residues. The CDR3 bases are TGTGCCAGCAGCTACTCTGGAGGAAGTGGCTACACCTTC. It yields the protein CASSYSGGSGYTF.

The chain has TRBV6-5 and TRBJ1-6; maybe TRBD1 (6 bases). The CDR3 extends over 16 amino acids. Germline V lookup: CDR1 MNHEY, CDR2 SVGAGI. V dropped 1 base and J dropped 7 bases, with 14 bases sitting between them. The CDR3 sequence: CASSYFGGAGNSPLHF. The CDR3 DNA reads as TGTGCCAGCAGTTACTTTGGGGGCGCAGGGAATTCACCCCTCCACTTT.

The chain has TRBV3-1 (or the pseudogene TRBV3-2) and TRBJ2-1; 9 nucleotides align to TRBD1. The CDR3 sequence is 16 residues long. The germline V gene has CDR1 LGHDT and CDR2 YNNKEL (reference sequence). The V gene end was trimmed by 3 bases and the J gene end by 5 bases; junction bases not matched to a gene: 8. For the CDR3, the DNA is TGTGCCAGCAGCCATGCCGGGACAGGGCCTAACAATGAGCAGTTCTTC. Protein sequence: CASSHAGTGPNNEQFF.

This chain connects TRBV19 to TRBJ2-5; the D gene is possibly TRBD1 (7 bases). V was cut by 1 base and J by 4 bases, with 13 bases left in between. The CDR3 spans 15 residues. Germline assignment: CDR1 LNHDA and CDR2 SQIVND (reference sequence). The CDR3 protein is CASSIGRGRVETQYF. Written as DNA, the CDR3 is TGTGCCAGTAGTATAGGGAGGGGGCGCGTAGAGACCCAGTACTTC.

The chain joins TRBV5-1 to TRBJ2-7; D gene unclear. The ends were cut back, 1 base at V and 1 base at J, with 9 bases in the middle. CDR1 SGHRS and CDR2 YFSETQ come from the germline V gene. The CDR3 extends over 14 amino acids. The chain's CDR3 is CASSLSDASYEQYF. CDR3 nucleotide sequence: TGCGCCAGCAGCTTGTCGGACGCATCCTACGAGCAGTACTTC.

V and J are TRBV5-1 and TRBJ2-1, with 7 bases identical to TRBD2. CDR1 is SGHRS, CDR2 YFSETQ, per germline. The CDR3 has 14 residues. The V segment lost 2 bases and the J segment 8 bases; nucleotides outside the gene matches: 7. DNA of the CDR3: TGCGCCAGCAGCTTCCAAGCGGGACCCGATGAGCAGTTCTTC. Translation gives CASSFQAGPDEQFF.

The chain is built from TRBV9 and TRBJ2-3; 11 bases fit TRBD1. The germline V gene encodes CDR1 SGDLS and CDR2 YYNGEE. Trimming cost V 0 bases and J 3 bases; bases outside gene matches: 9. The CDR3 covers 18 residues. The CDR3 DNA reads TGTGCCAGCAGCGTAGCCGTCCTCGGACAGGGGGCGACAGATACGCAGTATTTT. Residues: CASSVAVLGQGATDTQYF.

The chain is built from TRBV25-1 and TRBJ2-2; no firm D call. Germline loops: CDR1 MGHDK, CDR2 SYGVNS. Trimming left V 5 bases short and J 3 bases short, with 7 bases between. The CDR3 consists of 13 residues. The CDR3 is CASSFTYTGELFF. CDR3 in DNA: TGTGCCAGCAGTTTTACCTACACCGGGGAGCTGTTTTTT. Full variable domain (missing parts from reference TRBV25-1 and TRBJ2-2): EADIYQTPRYLVIGTGKKITLECSQTMGHDKMYWYQQDPGMELHLIHYSYGVNSTEKGDLSSESTVSRIRTEHFPLTLESARPSHTSQYLCASSFTYTGELFFGEGSRLTVL.

This clone was seen a single time. The rearrangement links TRBV6-6 to TRBJ2-5; 11 bases agree with TRBD2. Trimming cost V 5 bases and J 0 bases; bases outside gene matches: 8. Looked up from germline, CDR1 is MNHNY and CDR2 is SVGAGI (reference sequence). This CDR3 spans 17 amino acids. CDR3 protein: CASSPRLAGMYQETQYF. The CDR3 DNA reads as TGTGCCAGCAGTCCCCGACTAGCGGGGATGTACCAAGAGACCCAGTACTTC.

The chain links TRBV6-5 to TRBJ1-2, with D unclear. The V gene's germline CDR1 is MNHEY and CDR2 SVGAGI. Trimming cost V 6 bases and J 4 bases, with 12 bases left between them. The CDR3 runs to 13 residues. CDR3 in DNA: TGTGCCAGCAGCAACGGGCAGTTCTATGGCTACACCTTC. Translation: CASSNGQFYGYTF.

The rearrangement links TRBV5-1 to TRBJ2-2; tentatively, D is TRBD2 (5 bases). Trimming took off 4 bases at V and 0 bases at J, with 7 bases between the two ends. CDR1 is SGHRS, CDR2 YFSETQ, per germline. CDR3 length equals 14 residues. The CDR3 loop reads CASSRESNTGELFF. The CDR3 DNA reads as TGCGCCAGCAGCAGGGAGTCGAACACCGGGGAGCTGTTTTTT.

The rearrangement joins TRBV10-1 to TRBJ2-7, with D tentatively TRBD2 (6 bases). V lost 3 bases and J 3 bases, leaving 12 bases between the germline ends. CDR1 and CDR2 (germline): WNHNN, SYGVQD (reference sequence). The CDR3 is made up of 14 amino acids. The CDR3 DNA is TGCGCCAGCAGTGACCTTAGCGGAGACTACGAGCAGTACTTC. Translating it yields CASSDLSGDYEQYF.

V and J are TRBV12-5 and TRBJ1-1; 7 bases are shared with TRBD1. Per the germline V gene, CDR1 is LGHNT and CDR2 is FRNRAP. V was clipped by 0 bases and J by 4 bases; unmatched bases: 11. The CDR3 contains 17 residues. Written as DNA, the CDR3 is TGTGCTAGTGGTTTGGTACCAAAAGACAGGGCGCGCACTGAAGCTTTCTTT. This translates into CASGLVPKDRARTEAFF.

A few counts support this clone. The genes are TRBV18 and TRBJ2-7; tentative D call: TRBD1 (5 bases). Trimming pared 3 bases from V and 5 bases from J, leaving 11 bases between. CDR3 length equals 13 residues. CDR1 and CDR2 (germline): KGHSH, LQKENI. CDR3 coding DNA: TGTGCCAGCTCACCCGGAGTCAGGGACGAGCAGTACTTC. Protein product: CASSPGVRDEQYF.

The genes are TRBV10-3 and TRBJ1-6; the D gene is possibly TRBD1 (5 bases). Per the germline V gene, CDR1 is ENHRY and CDR2 is SYGVKD. V lost 3 bases and J lost 5, with 8 bases in between. This CDR3 region has 14 residues. This CDR3 reads CAISDTGDNSPLHF. The CDR3 DNA reads as TGTGCCATCAGTGATACGGGGGATAATTCACCCCTCCACTTT.

This chain joins TRBV7-2 and TRBJ2-1, with 8 nucleotides matching TRBD2. The CDR3 runs to 16 residues. J gave up 8 bases and V 2 bases, and 11 bases lay outside the gene matches. Germline CDR1 and CDR2: SGHTA and FQGNSA. Here the CDR3 DNA reads TGTGCCAGCAGCTTACATGGACTAGCCTCGGACGATGAGCAGTTCTTC. It specifies CASSLHGLASDDEQFF. The full variable domain, rest sourced from reference TRBV7-2 and TRBJ2-1, is GAGVSQSPSNKVTEKGKDVELRCDPISGHTALYWYRQSLGQGLEFLIYFQGNSAPDKSGLPSDRFSAERTGGSVSTLTIQRTQQEDSAVYLCASSLHGLASDDEQFFGPGTRLTVL.

The V gene is TRBV7-9, the J gene TRBJ2-5; D is unresolved. From germline, CDR1 is SEHNR and CDR2 FQNEAQ (reference sequence). V shed 6 bases and J shed 2 bases, with 16 bases lying between them. This CDR3 comprises 15 residues. CDR3 DNA: TGTGCCAGCAGTCCCGGGCAGGCCCCTCAAGAGACCCAGTACTTC. Amino acid sequence: CASSPGQAPQETQYF. The whole variable domain, filled in from reference TRBV7-9 and TRBJ2-5, reads DTGVSQNPRHKITKRGQNVTFRCDPISEHNRLYWYRQTLGQGPEFLTYFQNEAQLEKSRLLSDRFSAERPKGSFSTLEIQRTEQGDSAMYLCASSPGQAPQETQYFGPGTRLLVL.

The chain has TRBV29-1 and TRBJ2-7, with D possibly TRBD2 on 5 matching bases. Germline assignment: CDR1 SQVTM and CDR2 ANQGSEA. V gave up 7 bases and J gave up 5 bases, with 12 bases separating them. The CDR3 is 11 amino acids. This chain's CDR3 is CSASGSHEQYF. The DNA of the CDR3 is TGCAGCGCCAGCGGCAGCCACGAGCAGTACTTC.

This sequence joins TRBV7-2 and TRBJ2-7; TRBD2 matches at 9 bases. The germline V gene has CDR1 SGHTA and CDR2 FQGNSA. CDR3 length: 14 amino acids. J lost 4 bases, V lost 5 bases, and 6 bases had no gene match. This CDR3 reads CASSPPGLAYEQYF. CDR3 in DNA: TGTGCCAGCAGCCCACCGGGACTAGCTTACGAGCAGTACTTC. The whole variable domain, filled in from reference TRBV7-2 and TRBJ2-7, reads GAGVSQSPSNKVTEKGKDVELRCDPISGHTALYWYRQSLGQGLEFLIYFQGNSAPDKSGLPSDRFSAERTGGSVSTLTIQRTQQEDSAVYLCASSPPGLAYEQYFGPGTRLTVT.

J is TRBJ2-2 and V is TRBV19; D might be TRBD1 (5 bases). V was clipped by 4 bases and J by 2 bases, with 8 bases between them. From germline, CDR1 is LNHDA and CDR2 SQIVND (reference sequence). CDR3 size: 14 residues. CDR3 in DNA: TGTGCCAGTAGTAAAACAGGAAACACCGGGGAGCTGTTTTTT. It yields the protein CASSKTGNTGELFF.